These T cell receptor beta chains were read from a single sample in a study of T cells in localized non-small cell lung cancer. Here immunoSEQ multiplex PCR was the method, and the copy in TCRdb shows in-frame clones only, minus some. The table has about 41,000 clones, about 83% seen once. This specimen was PBMCs, taken before any cancer treatment. These receptors were taken from a man between 35 and 75 years old with stage II lung adenocarcinoma. CDR3s include the opening cysteine and the closing phenylalanine or tryptophan. D genes are given only for firm matches. Rows give clone size only sometimes, using once, few, many, or a class for an expanded clone.

>few|-|TRBV5-6|TRBJ2-1
CASSLVSEQFF
TGTGCCAGCAGCTTGGTAAGTGAGCAGTTCTTC
>few|TRBD1|TRBV13|TRBJ1-1
CASSSQGANTEAFF
TGTGCCAGCAGCTCACAGGGGGCGAACACTGAAGCTTTCTTT
>-|TRBD2|TRBV7-2|TRBJ2-7
CASSSSGGLEQYF
TGTGCCAGCAGCTCTAGCGGAGGCCTCGAGCAGTACTTC
>-|-|TRBV7-2|TRBJ2-7
CASSLPDYEQYF
TGTGCCAGCAGCTTGCCGGACTACGAGCAGTACTTC
>-|TRBD2|TRBV7-2|TRBJ2-6
CASSSSGGTGANVLTF
TGTGCCAGCAGCTCGAGCGGGGGCACGGGGGCCAACGTCCTGACTTTC
>-|TRBD1|TRBV10-3|TRBJ2-5
CAISEEGQALGDQYF
TGTGCCATCAGTGAGGAGGGACAGGCCCTTGGGGACCAGTACTTC
>-|-|TRBV27|TRBJ1-5
CASSLSSNQPQHF
TGTGCCAGCAGTTTATCTAGCAATCAGCCCCAGCATTTT
>-|-|TRBV19|TRBJ1-2
CASKSADTYGYTF
TGTGCCAGTAAAAGCGCCGATACCTATGGCTACACCTTC
>-|-|TRBV18|TRBJ2-3
CASSQGRERDTQYF
TGTGCCAGCTCACAGGGCCGCGAGAGAGATACGCAGTATTTT
>-|-|TRBV9|TRBJ2-7
CASSVAGFSYEQYF
TGTGCCAGCAGCGTAGCGGGATTCTCCTACGAGCAGTACTTC
>-|-|TRBV4-1|TRBJ2-7
CASSQDPVGEQYF
TGCGCCAGCAGCCAAGACCCAGTAGGCGAGCAGTACTTC
>-|TRBD2|TRBV5-4|TRBJ2-1
CASSSGNLETGLAYNEQFF
TGTGCCAGCAGCTCTGGGAATTTAGAGACTGGACTAGCCTACAATGAGCAGTTCTTC
>few|-|TRBV6-6|TRBJ1-1
CASTPPGVNTEAFF
TGTGCCAGCACCCCGCCGGGGGTAAACACTGAAGCTTTCTTT
>once|-|TRBV30|TRBJ2-7
CAWRRDTLAYEQYF
TGTGCCTGGAGGCGGGACACGTTGGCCTACGAGCAGTACTTC
>-|TRBD2|TRBV29-1|TRBJ2-1
CSVEGDYGLGDNEQFF
TGCAGCGTTGAGGGGGACTACGGCCTGGGGGACAATGAGCAGTTCTTC
>-|-|TRBV7-2|TRBJ2-6
CASSLGGQGANVLTF
TGTGCCAGCAGCTTAGGAGGGCAAGGGGCCAACGTCCTGACTTTC
>-|TRBD1|TRBV28|TRBJ2-7
CASRRTGSYEQYF
TGTGCCAGCAGACGGACAGGGTCCTACGAGCAGTACTTC
>-|-|TRBV18|TRBJ2-7
CASSPFQGNGYEQYF
TGTGCCAGCTCACCTTTCCAGGGAAATGGCTACGAGCAGTACTTC
>-|-|TRBV6-5|TRBJ2-7
CASRGTNYEQYF
TGTGCCAGCAGGGGGACCAACTACGAGCAGTACTTC
>-|-|TRBV7-2|TRBJ1-5
CASSLVTQPQHF
TGTGCCAGCAGCTTAGTGACCCAGCCCCAGCATTTT
>-|-|TRBV6-1|TRBJ1-1
CASILWGEAFF
TGTGCCAGCATCCTCTGGGGGGAAGCTTTCTTT
>-|TRBD2|TRBV11-1|TRBJ2-3
CASSLGTSGRTDTQYF
TGTGCCAGCAGCTTAGGGACTAGCGGGAGGACAGATACGCAGTATTTT
>-|-|TRBV5-6|TRBJ1-2
CASSPNYGKDGYTF
TGTGCCAGCAGCCCGAATTATGGGAAGGATGGCTACACCTTC
>few|-|TRBV28|TRBJ2-7
CASSLINYEQYF
TGTGCCAGCAGTCTAATAAACTACGAGCAGTACTTC
>-|-|TRBV7-4|TRBJ2-7
CASSFGRQSYEQYF
TGTGCCAGCAGCTTTGGCAGGCAGTCCTACGAGCAGTACTTC
>once|-|TRBV6-6|TRBJ2-5
CASSYQGGFGETQYF
TGTGCCAGCAGTTACCAAGGGGGATTTGGGGAGACCCAGTACTTC
>-|-|TRBV6-5|TRBJ1-5
CASTGGVQQQPQHF
TGTGCCAGCACCGGAGGGGTACAGCAACAGCCCCAGCATTTT
>once|-|TRBV7-6|TRBJ2-5
CASSSTWYQETQYF
TGTGCCAGCAGCTCCACATGGTACCAAGAGACCCAGTACTTC
>-|-|TRBV2|TRBJ2-1
CASSGDGNEQFF
TGTGCCAGCAGTGGGGATGGGAATGAGCAGTTCTTC
>-|-|TRBV5-1|TRBJ2-2
CASSLAQGELFF
TGCGCCAGCAGCTTGGCCCAAGGGGAGCTGTTTTTT
>-|-|TRBV28|TRBJ1-5
CASSLFRQPQHF
TGTGCCAGCAGTTTATTTAGACAGCCCCAGCATTTT
>-|TRBD1|TRBV11-1|TRBJ1-5
CASSLGQGGQPQHF
TGTGCCAGCAGCTTAGGACAGGGCGGACAGCCCCAGCATTTT
>-|-|TRBV29-1|TRBJ1-2
CSVEGWTENYGYTF
TGCAGCGTTGAAGGGTGGACAGAAAACTATGGCTACACCTTC
>-|TRBD2|TRBV9|TRBJ2-2
CASSVAPSGGTGELFF
TGTGCCAGCAGCGTAGCTCCTAGCGGGGGTACCGGGGAGCTGTTTTTT
>-|-|TRBV6-1|TRBJ2-1
CASILRDNEQFF
TGTGCCAGCATCTTGAGAGACAATGAGCAGTTCTTC
>-|-|TRBV7-8|TRBJ2-5
CASNLDVPAEETQYF
TGTGCCAGCAACCTTGATGTACCAGCGGAAGAGACCCAGTACTTC
>-|-|TRBV6-6|TRBJ1-1
CASRAQGTTEAFF
TGTGCCAGCAGAGCACAGGGTACAACTGAAGCTTTCTTT
>-|-|TRBV4-1|TRBJ2-5
CASSQDGAGETQYF
TGCGCCAGCAGCCAAGACGGCGCTGGGGAGACCCAGTACTTC
>-|-|TRBV2|TRBJ2-5
CASQQGLAFQETQYF
TGTGCCTCGCAGCAGGGGCTAGCATTTCAAGAGACCCAGTACTTC
>once|-|TRBV11-2|TRBJ1-1
CASSSNRVVIWAEAFF
TGTGCCAGCAGTTCCAACAGGGTAGTGATCTGGGCTGAAGCTTTCTTT
>-|TRBD2|TRBV2|TRBJ2-3
CASTGLAGRIDTQYF
TGTGCCAGCACTGGACTAGCGGGGAGGATAGATACGCAGTATTTT
>-|-|TRBV5-6|TRBJ2-7
CASSLRTPFAYEQYF
TGTGCCAGCAGCTTAAGGACGCCGTTCGCCTACGAGCAGTACTTC
>-|-|TRBV6-1|TRBJ2-1
CASSDLRDPYNEQFF
TGTGCCAGCAGTGACCTCAGGGACCCCTACAATGAGCAGTTCTTC